This record concerns one TCR beta chain sequence. Its antigen is unidentified. The data were obtained in a study of cytomegalovirus exposure and HLA in healthy donors. Germline lookup yields CDR1 LNHNV and CDR2 YYDKDF (reference sequence). V lost 1 base and J 3 bases, leaving 12 bases between the germline ends. The CDR3 is 16 amino acids. Vbeta (60) and Jbeta (13) primers were used in the PCR. Using immunoSEQ multiplex PCR, the repertoire was profiled, and TCRdb retains in-frame clones only, with some absent. Of about 130,000 clones listed, 60% to 75% were seen once; the top ten hold approximately 1.6%. Study-level results: A prior analysis recorded that most TCR beta V segments were productive about 90% or about 30% of the time. The study designated 150 or so TCR beta chains cytomegalovirus-associated.

This rearrangement joins TRBV15 to TRBJ1-4; tentatively, D is TRBD1 (6 bases). The origin of this receptor is a human donor in good health. Sample: PBMCs. The CDR3 region is CATSRGETGPNEKLFF. In nucleotides, the CDR3 is TGTGCCACCAGCAGAGGGGAGACAGGTCCTAATGAAAAACTGTTTTTT.